What follows are 19 T cell receptor beta chains derived from one specimen sequenced in a study of T cell therapy after organ transplantation. These receptors' targets are unknown. TCRdb's table, derived via immunoSEQ multiplex PCR, lists solely in-frame clones and lacks some. The sample holds 50,000 or so clones, approximately 94% seen once. The sample here was CD8+ T cells from blood, taken before autologous CMV-specific T cell therapy. All receptors derive from a human patient who had received a solid organ transplant and had CMV disease.

J is TRBJ2-1 and V is TRBV13; D unclear. The germline CDR1 and CDR2 sequences are PRHDT and FYEKMQ (reference sequence). This CDR3 has 16 residues. V lost 0 bases and J lost 2, with 11 bases in between. The chain's CDR3 is CASSLGESNTYNEQFF. In DNA form, the CDR3 reads TGTGCCAGCAGCTTAGGTGAATCTAATACCTACAATGAGCAGTTCTTC.

The V and J genes are TRBV7-9 and TRBJ1-6; TRBD1 agrees at 7 bases. Germline V gives CDR1 SEHNR, CDR2 FQNEAQ (reference sequence). The CDR3 runs to 14 residues. After removal of 1 base from V and 10 bases from J, the junction contained 4 bases not matched to a gene. The CDR3 nucleotides are TGTGCCAGCAGCTTAGACAGGGGCGGCTCACCCCTCCACTTT. Amino acid sequence: CASSLDRGGSPLHF.

The chain uses TRBV4-1 and TRBJ1-2; 7 bases line up with TRBD1. With 0 bases clipped from V and 4 bases from J, the junction kept 14 bases outside the gene matches. CDR1 and CDR2 from the germline V gene are MGHRA and YSYEKL. This CDR3 spans 18 amino acids. CDR3 DNA: TGCGCCAGCAGCCAAGATCAAGAGGGGGCGGAAGGTTTCTATGGCTACACCTTC. It is translated as CASSQDQEGAEGFYGYTF.

The table lists this clone with a count of one. CDR3 sequence (DNA): TGTGCCAGCACCGGAGGGCACGAGCAGTACTTC. It yields the protein CASTGGHEQYF. This sequence joins TRBV6-6 and TRBJ2-7; D perhaps matches TRBD2 (6 bases). The germline CDR1 and CDR2 sequences are MNHNY and SVGAGI (reference sequence). The CDR3 length is 11 residues. The V and J ends lost 7 bases and 5 bases respectively, with 9 bases between them.

The genes are TRBV29-1 and TRBJ1-1, with D possibly TRBD1 on 6 matching bases. In germline, CDR1 is SQVTM, CDR2 ANQGSEA. CDR3 length: 12 amino acids. The V end lost 6 bases, the J end lost 7 bases, and 15 bases lay between the germline ends. CDR3 DNA: TGCAGCGTGTTGCAGGGGAGTGGTGAAGCTTTCTTT. It specifies CSVLQGSGEAFF. Complete variable domain (other parts from reference TRBV29-1 and TRBJ1-1): SAVISQKPSRDICQRGTSLTIQCQVDSQVTMMFWYRQQPGQSLTLIATANQGSEATYESGFVIDKFPISRPNLTFSTLTVSNMSPEDSSIYLCSVLQGSGEAFFGQGTRLTVV.

The rearrangement links TRBV30 to TRBJ1-6, with D unresolved. From germline, CDR1 is GTSNPN and CDR2 SVGIG (reference sequence). Trimming took 0 bases from V and 6 from J, leaving 6 bases between them. The CDR3 runs to 13 residues. The CDR3: CAWSVQFNSPLHF. For the CDR3, the DNA is TGTGCCTGGAGTGTACAGTTTAATTCACCCCTCCACTTT. Complete variable domain (other parts from reference TRBV30 and TRBJ1-6): SQTIHQWPATLVQPVGSPLSLECTVEGTSNPNLYWYRQAAGRGLQLLFYSVGIGQISSEVPQNLSASRPQDRQFILSSKKLLLSDSGFYLCAWSVQFNSPLHFGNGTRLTVT.

The chain combines TRBV5-8 with TRBJ2-5; 12 bases match TRBD2. Germline lookup yields CDR1 SGHTS and CDR2 YDEGEE. The length of the CDR3 is 17 residues. V gave up 5 bases and J gave up 5 bases; unmatched junction bases: 13. The CDR3 here is CASRGGLAGPVWETQYF. In DNA, the CDR3 is TGTGCCAGCAGGGGCGGACTAGCGGGACCCGTATGGGAGACCCAGTACTTC.

This rearrangement joins TRBV2 to TRBJ2-7, with TRBD2 as a possible D gene (6 bases). This CDR3 has 14 amino acids. Trimming pared 7 bases from V and 4 bases from J, leaving 17 bases between. CDR1 and CDR2 (germline): SNHLY, FYNNEI. This CDR3 is CASTDSGLPYEQYF. The CDR3 DNA follows: TGTGCCAGCACTGATTCGGGACTGCCTTACGAGCAGTACTTC.

The chain links TRBV6-6 to TRBJ1-1, with TRBD1 matching 8 bases. In germline, CDR1 is MNHNY, CDR2 SVGAGI (reference sequence). The CDR3 contains 13 residues. After removal of 4 bases from V and 5 bases from J, the junction contained 3 bases not matched to a gene. The CDR3 DNA is TGTGCCAGCAGTTTCGGACAGGGTACTGAAGCTTTCTTT. Residues: CASSFGQGTEAFF.

V usage is TRBV12-5 and J usage is TRBJ1-2, with unresolved D. The V end lost 1 base, the J end lost 8 bases, and 14 bases lay between the germline ends. This CDR3 region has 14 residues. Germline V CDR1 and CDR2: LGHNT, FRNRAP. The CDR3 bases are TGTGCTAGTGGTTTGGACTACGGACCACCCGGCTACACCTTC. Translating it yields CASGLDYGPPGYTF.

V is TRBV19 and J is TRBJ1-5, with a tentative D call TRBD1 (5 bases). Trimming removed 5 bases at V and 9 bases at J, with 20 bases between. The CDR3 has 15 residues. CDR1 and CDR2 from the germline V gene are LNHDA and SQIVND (reference sequence). The CDR3 reads CASSPVGTREGPQHF. The CDR3 region has the DNA TGTGCCAGTAGTCCCGTCGGGACGAGGGAGGGGCCCCAGCATTTT.

The rearrangement joins TRBV19 to TRBJ2-1, with TRBD1 as a possible D gene (5 bases). CDR1 LNHDA and CDR2 SQIVND come from the germline V gene (reference sequence). The length of the CDR3 is 21 residues. Trimming removed 0 bases from V and 1 base from J, with 25 bases in between. The CDR3 region has the DNA TGTGCCAGTAGTATAGATTTAGGGCAGGGTCAGATTATATCTTCCTACAATGAGCAGTTCTTC. Residues: CASSIDLGQGQIISSYNEQFF.

The rearrangement uses TRBV10-3 and TRBJ1-4; TRBD1 might be the D (5 bases). The ends were cut back, 2 bases at V and 8 bases at J, with 18 bases in the middle. The CDR3 contains 16 residues. Germline V CDR1 and CDR2: ENHRY, SYGVKD. CDR3 loop: CAISETTGGRLEKLFF. The CDR3 DNA is TGTGCCATCAGTGAGACCACAGGAGGACGATTAGAAAAACTGTTTTTT.

This chain joins TRBV15 and TRBJ1-5, with TRBD1 identical over 8 bases. The trim removed 5 bases at V and 2 bases at J, leaving 5 bases unmatched. Germline values: CDR1 LNHNV, CDR2 YYDKDF (reference sequence). The CDR3 sequence is 15 residues long. The CDR3 is CATSLKTGGNQPQHF. As DNA, the CDR3 is TGTGCCACCAGCCTAAAGACAGGGGGCAATCAGCCCCAGCATTTT. The full variable domain, rest sourced from reference TRBV15 and TRBJ1-5, is DAMVIQNPRYQVTQFGKPVTLSCSQTLNHNVMYWYQQKSSQAPKLLFHYYDKDFNNEADTPDNFQSRRPNTSFCFLDIRSPGLGDTAMYLCATSLKTGGNQPQHFGDGTRLSIL.

The V gene is TRBV30, the J gene TRBJ1-2; D is unclear. Trimming removed 0 bases from V and 8 bases from J, with 13 bases in between. Germline V gene sequence: CDR1 GTSNPN, CDR2 SVGIG (reference sequence). CDR3 length: 13 amino acids. CDR3 DNA: TGTGCCTGGAGTGTTGGCCAGGCGGGGGGCTACACCTTC. The encoded protein is CAWSVGQAGGYTF.

The chain combines TRBV27 with TRBJ1-5; TRBD1 might be the D (5 bases). The CDR3 extends over 14 amino acids. CDR1 and CDR2 from the germline V gene are MNHEY and SMNVEV (reference sequence). V lost 2 bases, J lost 3 bases, and 8 bases lay in between. DNA of the CDR3: TGTGCCAGCAGTTTACGGGGCCCCAATCAGCCCCAGCATTTT. It is translated as CASSLRGPNQPQHF.

The chain links TRBV9 to TRBJ1-2; tentative D call: TRBD1 (6 bases). This CDR3 has 14 amino acids. Trimming removed 0 bases from V and 5 bases from J, with 11 bases in between. Germline V gene lookup returns CDR1 SGDLS and CDR2 YYNGEE. The CDR3 region has the DNA TGTGCCAGCAGCGTAGAGGGACAACCATATGGCTACACCTTC. Encoded protein: CASSVEGQPYGYTF. Full variable domain (outside the CDR3, taken from reference TRBV9 and TRBJ1-2): DSGVTQTPKHLITATGQRVTLRCSPRSGDLSVYWYQQSLDQGLQFLIQYYNGEERAKGNILERFSAQQFPDLHSELNLSSLELGDSALYFCASSVEGQPYGYTFGSGTRLTVV.

The chain uses TRBV5-5 and TRBJ1-1; D ambiguous. The CDR3 length is 14 residues. Trimming shortened V by 4 bases and J by 3 bases, and 13 bases separated the two germline ends. CDR1 is SGHKS, CDR2 YYEKEE, per germline (reference sequence). In DNA, the CDR3 is TGTGCCAGCAGCCAAGCCGGGCAGTACACTGAAGCTTTCTTT. Translating it yields CASSQAGQYTEAFF.

V usage is TRBV6-5 and J usage is TRBJ2-7; tentatively, D is TRBD1 or TRBD2 (6 bases each). V was shortened by 0 bases and J by 3 bases, with 15 bases between the two germline ends. Germline CDR1 MNHEY, CDR2 SVGAGI. This CDR3 has 16 amino acids. The CDR3 region is CASSYSAGHAFYEQYF. The CDR3 coding sequence is TGTGCCAGCAGTTACTCTGCGGGACATGCATTCTACGAGCAGTACTTC.